This T cell receptor beta chain stems from a study of CD8 T cells in Susac syndrome. Overall study results and limits: The study's TCR sequencing and HLA analysis covered a relatively small number of individuals, and the study acknowledged this.

Germline trimming cut 2 bases from V and 10 bases from J; bases unmatched to any gene: 5. CDR3 length: 15 amino acids. With random hexamers, reverse transcription was performed on roughly 0.5 to 1 ug of RNA. TCRdb passed the immunoSEQ multiplex PCR reads through MiXCR, listing each CDR3 protein once. The repertoire holds about 70,000 distinct CDR3 sequences, with roughly 95% as singletons. On this clonotype itself: The antigen is not known.

Sequenced sample: CD4+ T cells from PBMCs. The sequence derives from a human donor with multiple sclerosis. V is TRBV12-3 or TRBV12-4 and J is TRBJ1-6; 10 bases match TRBD1. CDR3 region: CASSLTGQGTSPLHF. The CDR3 region has the DNA TGTGCCAGCAGTTTAACGGGACAGGGGACCTCACCCCTCCACTTT.